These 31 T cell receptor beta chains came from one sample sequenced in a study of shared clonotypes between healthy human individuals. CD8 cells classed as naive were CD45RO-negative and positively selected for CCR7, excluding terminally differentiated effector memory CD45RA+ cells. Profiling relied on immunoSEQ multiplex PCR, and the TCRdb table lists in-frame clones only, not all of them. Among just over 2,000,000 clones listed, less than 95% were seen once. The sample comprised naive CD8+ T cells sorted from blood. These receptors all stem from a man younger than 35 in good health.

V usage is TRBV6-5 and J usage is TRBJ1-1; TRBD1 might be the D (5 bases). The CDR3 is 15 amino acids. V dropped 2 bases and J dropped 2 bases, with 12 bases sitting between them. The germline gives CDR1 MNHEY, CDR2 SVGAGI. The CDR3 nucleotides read TGTGCCAGCAGTTACCAAGAGGGACCAAACACTGAAGCTTTCTTT. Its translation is CASSYQEGPNTEAFF.

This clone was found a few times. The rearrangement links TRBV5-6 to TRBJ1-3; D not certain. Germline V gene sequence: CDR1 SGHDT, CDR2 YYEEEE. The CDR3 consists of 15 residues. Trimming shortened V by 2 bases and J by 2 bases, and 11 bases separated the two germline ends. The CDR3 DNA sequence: TGTGCCAGCAGCTTCAATCTGTTACCTGGAAACACCATATATTTT. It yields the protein CASSFNLLPGNTIYF.

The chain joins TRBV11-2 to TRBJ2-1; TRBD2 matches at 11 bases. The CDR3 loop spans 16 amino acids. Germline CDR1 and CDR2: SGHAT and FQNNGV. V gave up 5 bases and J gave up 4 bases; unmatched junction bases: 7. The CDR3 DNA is TGTGCCAGCAGCGCCGATAGCGGGGGGGTATACAATGAGCAGTTCTTC. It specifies CASSADSGGVYNEQFF.

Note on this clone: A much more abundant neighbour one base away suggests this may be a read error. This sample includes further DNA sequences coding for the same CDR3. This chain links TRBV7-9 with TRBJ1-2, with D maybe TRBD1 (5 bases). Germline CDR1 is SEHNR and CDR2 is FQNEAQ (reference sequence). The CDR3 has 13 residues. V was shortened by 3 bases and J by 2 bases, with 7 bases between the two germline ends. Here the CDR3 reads CASSLGENYGYTF. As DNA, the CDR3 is TGTGCCAGCAGCTTGGGGGAGAACTATGGCTACACCTTC.

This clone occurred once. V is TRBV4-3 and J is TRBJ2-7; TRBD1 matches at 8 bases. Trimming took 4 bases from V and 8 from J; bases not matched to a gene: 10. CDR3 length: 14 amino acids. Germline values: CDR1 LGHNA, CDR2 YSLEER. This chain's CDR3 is CASSLDRVELKQYF. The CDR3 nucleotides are TGCGCCAGCAGCCTGGACAGGGTGGAACTTAAGCAGTACTTC.

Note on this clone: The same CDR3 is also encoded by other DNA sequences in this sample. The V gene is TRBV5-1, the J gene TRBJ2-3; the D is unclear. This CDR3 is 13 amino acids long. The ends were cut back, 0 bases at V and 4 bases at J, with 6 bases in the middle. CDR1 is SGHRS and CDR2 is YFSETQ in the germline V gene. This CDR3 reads CASSLEASDTQYF. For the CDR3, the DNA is TGCGCCAGCAGCTTGGAGGCTTCAGATACGCAGTATTTT.

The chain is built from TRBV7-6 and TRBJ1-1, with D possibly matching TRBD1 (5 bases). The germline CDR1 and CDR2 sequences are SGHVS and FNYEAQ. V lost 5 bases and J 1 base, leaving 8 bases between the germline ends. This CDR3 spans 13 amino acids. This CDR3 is CASSHGQNTEAFF. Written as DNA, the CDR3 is TGTGCCAGCAGCCACGGACAGAACACTGAAGCTTTCTTT.

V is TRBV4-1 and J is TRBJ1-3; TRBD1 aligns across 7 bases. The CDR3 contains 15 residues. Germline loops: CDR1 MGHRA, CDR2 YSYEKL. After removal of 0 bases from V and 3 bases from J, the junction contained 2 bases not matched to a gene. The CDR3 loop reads CASSQEGGLGNTIYF. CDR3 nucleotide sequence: TGCGCCAGCAGCCAAGAAGGGGGCCTTGGAAACACCATATATTTT.

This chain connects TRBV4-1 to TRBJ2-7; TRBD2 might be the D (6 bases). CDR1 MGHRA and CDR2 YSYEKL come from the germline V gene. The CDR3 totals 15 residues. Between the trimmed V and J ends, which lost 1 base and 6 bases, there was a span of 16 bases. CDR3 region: CASSQVAGRATEQYF. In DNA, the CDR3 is TGCGCCAGCAGCCAAGTCGCGGGACGAGCCACCGAGCAGTACTTC.

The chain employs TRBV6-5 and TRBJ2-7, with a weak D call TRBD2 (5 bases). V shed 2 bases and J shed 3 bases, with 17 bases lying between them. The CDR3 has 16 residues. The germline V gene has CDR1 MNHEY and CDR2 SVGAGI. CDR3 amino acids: CASSYLALGNGYEQYF. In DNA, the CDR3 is TGTGCCAGCAGTTACCTGGCCCTCGGGAACGGCTACGAGCAGTACTTC.

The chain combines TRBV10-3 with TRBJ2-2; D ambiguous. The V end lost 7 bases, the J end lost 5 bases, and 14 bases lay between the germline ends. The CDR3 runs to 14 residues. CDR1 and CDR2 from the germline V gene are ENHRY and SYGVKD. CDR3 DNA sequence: TGTGCCATCATCCAGAATTTGGGTACCGGGGAGCTGTTTTTT. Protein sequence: CAIIQNLGTGELFF.

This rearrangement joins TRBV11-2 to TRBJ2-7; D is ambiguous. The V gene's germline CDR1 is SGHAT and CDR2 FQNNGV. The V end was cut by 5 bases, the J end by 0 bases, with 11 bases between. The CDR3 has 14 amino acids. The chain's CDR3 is CASSPELVSYEQYF. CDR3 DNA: TGTGCCAGCAGCCCGGAACTGGTCTCCTACGAGCAGTACTTC.

This CDR3 is CASSVSTGSSYEQYF. The CDR3 DNA follows: TGCGCCAGCAGTGTTTCGACAGGGAGCTCCTACGAGCAGTACTTC. The V and J genes are TRBV10-2 and TRBJ2-7, with 7 bases that match TRBD1. The germline V gene has CDR1 WSHSY and CDR2 SAAADI. Trimming cost V 4 bases and J 0 bases; bases outside gene matches: 6. The CDR3 length is 15 residues.

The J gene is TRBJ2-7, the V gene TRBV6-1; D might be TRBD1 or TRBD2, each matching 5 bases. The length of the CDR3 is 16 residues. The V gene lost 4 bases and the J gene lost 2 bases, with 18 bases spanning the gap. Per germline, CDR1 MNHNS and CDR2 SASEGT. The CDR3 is CASSALRDPTAYEQYF. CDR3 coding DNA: TGTGCCAGCAGTGCCCTGAGGGACCCCACGGCCTACGAGCAGTACTTC.

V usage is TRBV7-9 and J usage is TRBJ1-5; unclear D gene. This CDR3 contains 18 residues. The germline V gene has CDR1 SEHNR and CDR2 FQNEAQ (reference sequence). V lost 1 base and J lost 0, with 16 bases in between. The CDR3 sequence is CASSLVGDEQYSNQPQHF. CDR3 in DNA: TGTGCCAGCAGCTTAGTTGGAGATGAGCAGTATAGCAATCAGCCCCAGCATTTT.

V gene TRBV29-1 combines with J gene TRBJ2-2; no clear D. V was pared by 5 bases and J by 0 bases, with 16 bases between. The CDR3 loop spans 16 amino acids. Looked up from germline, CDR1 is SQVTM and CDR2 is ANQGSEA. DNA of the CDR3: TGCAGCGTTCTGGATTGGGGTGACGCGAACACCGGGGAGCTGTTTTTT. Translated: CSVLDWGDANTGELFF.

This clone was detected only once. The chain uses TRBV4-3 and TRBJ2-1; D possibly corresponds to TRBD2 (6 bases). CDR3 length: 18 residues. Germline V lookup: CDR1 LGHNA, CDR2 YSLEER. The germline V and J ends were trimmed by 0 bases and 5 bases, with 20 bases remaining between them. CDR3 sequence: CASSQERPGAEANNEQFF. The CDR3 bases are TGCGCCAGCAGCCAAGAACGGCCGGGAGCTGAGGCCAACAATGAGCAGTTCTTC.

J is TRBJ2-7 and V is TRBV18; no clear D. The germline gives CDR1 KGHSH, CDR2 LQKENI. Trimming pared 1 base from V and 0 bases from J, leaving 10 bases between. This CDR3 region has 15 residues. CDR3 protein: CASSPLDDSSYEQYF. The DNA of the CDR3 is TGTGCCAGCTCACCACTCGACGATAGCTCCTACGAGCAGTACTTC.

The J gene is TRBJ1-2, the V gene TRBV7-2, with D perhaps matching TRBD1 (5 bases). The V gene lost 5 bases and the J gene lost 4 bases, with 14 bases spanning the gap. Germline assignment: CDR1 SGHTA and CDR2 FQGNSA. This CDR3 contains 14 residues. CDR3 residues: CASSMPGTGYGYTF. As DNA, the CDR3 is TGTGCCAGCAGCATGCCCGGGACGGGCTATGGCTACACCTTC.

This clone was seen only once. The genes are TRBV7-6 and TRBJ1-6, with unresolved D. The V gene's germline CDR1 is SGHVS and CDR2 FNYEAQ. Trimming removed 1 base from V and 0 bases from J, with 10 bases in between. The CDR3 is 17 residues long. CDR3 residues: CASSLEPFSSYNSPLHF. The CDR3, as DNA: TGTGCCAGCAGCTTAGAACCGTTTAGCTCCTATAATTCACCCCTCCACTTT. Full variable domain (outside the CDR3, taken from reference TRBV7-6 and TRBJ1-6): GAGVSQSPRYKVTKRGQDVALRCDPISGHVSLYWYRQALGQGPEFLTYFNYEAQQDKSGLPNDRFSAERPEGSISTLTIQRTEQRDSAMYRCASSLEPFSSYNSPLHFGNGTRLTVT.

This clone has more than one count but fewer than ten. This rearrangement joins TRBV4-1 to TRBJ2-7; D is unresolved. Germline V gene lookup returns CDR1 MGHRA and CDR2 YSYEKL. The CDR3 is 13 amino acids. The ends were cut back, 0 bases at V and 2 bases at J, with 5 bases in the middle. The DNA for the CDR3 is TGCGCCAGCAGCCAAGAGTGGGCCTACGAGCAGTACTTC. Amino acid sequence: CASSQEWAYEQYF.

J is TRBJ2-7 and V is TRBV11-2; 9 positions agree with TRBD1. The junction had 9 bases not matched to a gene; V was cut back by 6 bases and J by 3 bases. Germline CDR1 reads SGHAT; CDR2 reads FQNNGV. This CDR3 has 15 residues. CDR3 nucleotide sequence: TGTGCCAGCAGGTTCGGGACAGGGACCATCTACGAGCAGTACTTC. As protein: CASRFGTGTIYEQYF.

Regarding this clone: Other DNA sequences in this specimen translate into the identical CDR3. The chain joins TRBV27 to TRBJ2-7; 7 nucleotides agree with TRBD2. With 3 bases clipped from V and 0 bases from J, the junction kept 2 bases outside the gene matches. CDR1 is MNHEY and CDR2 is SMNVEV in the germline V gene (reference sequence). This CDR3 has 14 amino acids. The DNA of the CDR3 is TGTGCCAGCAGTTTGCGGGGGTACTCCTACGAGCAGTACTTC. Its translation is CASSLRGYSYEQYF.

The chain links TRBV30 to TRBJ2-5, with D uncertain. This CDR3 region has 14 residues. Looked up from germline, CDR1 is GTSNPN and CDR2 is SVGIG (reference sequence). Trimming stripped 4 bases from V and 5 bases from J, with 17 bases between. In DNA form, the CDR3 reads TGTGCCTGGACCTCCCTCAGGTTAGAGGAGACCCAGTACTTC. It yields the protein CAWTSLRLEETQYF.

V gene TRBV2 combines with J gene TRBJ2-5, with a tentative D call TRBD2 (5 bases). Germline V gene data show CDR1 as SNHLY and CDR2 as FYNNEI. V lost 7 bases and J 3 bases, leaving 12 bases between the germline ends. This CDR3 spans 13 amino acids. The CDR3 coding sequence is TGTGCCAGCAATCCCGGGGTTGAAGAGACCCAGTACTTC. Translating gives CASNPGVEETQYF.

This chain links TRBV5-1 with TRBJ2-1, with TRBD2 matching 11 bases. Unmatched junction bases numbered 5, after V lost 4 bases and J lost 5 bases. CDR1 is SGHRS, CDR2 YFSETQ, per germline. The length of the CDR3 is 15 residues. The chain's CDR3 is CASSLLLAGDNEQFF. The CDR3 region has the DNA TGCGCCAGCAGCCTCTTACTAGCGGGGGACAATGAGCAGTTCTTC.

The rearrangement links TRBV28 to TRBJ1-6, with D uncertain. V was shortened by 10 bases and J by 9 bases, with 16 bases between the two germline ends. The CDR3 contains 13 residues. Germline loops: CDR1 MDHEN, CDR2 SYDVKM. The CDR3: CATQQAGGSPLHF. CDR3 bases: TGTGCCACCCAGCAGGCCGGTGGTTCACCCCTCCACTTT.

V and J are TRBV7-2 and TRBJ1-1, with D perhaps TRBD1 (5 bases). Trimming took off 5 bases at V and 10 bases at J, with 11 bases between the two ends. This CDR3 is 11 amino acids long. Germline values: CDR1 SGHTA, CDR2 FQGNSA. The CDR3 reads CASSVGTAAFF. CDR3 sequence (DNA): TGTGCCAGCAGCGTTGGGACGGCAGCTTTCTTT.

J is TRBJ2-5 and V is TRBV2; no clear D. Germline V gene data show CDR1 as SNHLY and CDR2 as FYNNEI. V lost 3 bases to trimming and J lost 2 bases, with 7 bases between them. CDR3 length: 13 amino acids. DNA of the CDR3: TGTGCCAGCAGTGACCCGCCACAAGAGACCCAGTACTTC. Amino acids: CASSDPPQETQYF.

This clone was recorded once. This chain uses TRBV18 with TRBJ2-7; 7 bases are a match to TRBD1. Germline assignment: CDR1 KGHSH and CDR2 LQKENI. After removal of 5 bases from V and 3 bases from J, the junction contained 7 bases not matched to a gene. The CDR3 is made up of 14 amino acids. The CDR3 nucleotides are TGTGCCAGCTCAGGTACAGGGGTTGGCTACGAGCAGTACTTC. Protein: CASSGTGVGYEQYF.

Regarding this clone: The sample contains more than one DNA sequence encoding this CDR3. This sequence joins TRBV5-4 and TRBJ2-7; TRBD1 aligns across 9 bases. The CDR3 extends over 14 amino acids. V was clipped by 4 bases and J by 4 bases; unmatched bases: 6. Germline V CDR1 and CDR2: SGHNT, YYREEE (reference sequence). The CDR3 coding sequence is TGTGCCAGCAGCCTGGACAGGGGCGGATACGAGCAGTACTTC. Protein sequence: CASSLDRGGYEQYF. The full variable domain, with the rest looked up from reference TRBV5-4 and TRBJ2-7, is ETGVTQSPTHLIKTRGQQVTLRCSSQSGHNTVSWYQQALGQGPQFIFQYYREEENGRGNFPPRFSGLQFPNYSSELNVNALELDDSALYLCASSLDRGGYEQYFGPGTRLTVT.